This T cell receptor beta chain was captured by sequencing in a study of neurological immune-mediated disorders. Findings and caveats of the study: One related-CDR3 cluster, identified by phylogenetic grouping, held the repertoires of 18 of 34 multiple sclerosis patients and was a possible signature.

Germline V gene data show CDR1 as WSHSY and CDR2 as SAAADI. The ends were cut back, 2 bases at V and 0 bases at J, with 10 bases in the middle. The CDR3 extends over 15 amino acids. MiXCR, run by TCRdb on the 5' RACE reads, gives a single entry per CDR3 protein. This sample carries tens of thousands of distinct CDR3 sequences, 5% to 6% of them seen once, and the ten largest clones take 2.2%. The starting material, 2 million PBMCs stored at -80 C, gave rise to the unsorted libraries. This clonotype was detected many times. Its specificity is unknown. The sample consisted of PBMCs. The origin of this receptor is a woman under 40 with multiple sclerosis. The V gene is TRBV10-2, the J gene TRBJ1-1; possible D gene TRBD1, 5 bases. CDR3 in amino acids: CASSEPGRLNTEAFF. In nucleotides, the CDR3 is TGCGCCAGCAGTGAGCCGGGGCGCCTGAACACTGAAGCTTTCTTT.